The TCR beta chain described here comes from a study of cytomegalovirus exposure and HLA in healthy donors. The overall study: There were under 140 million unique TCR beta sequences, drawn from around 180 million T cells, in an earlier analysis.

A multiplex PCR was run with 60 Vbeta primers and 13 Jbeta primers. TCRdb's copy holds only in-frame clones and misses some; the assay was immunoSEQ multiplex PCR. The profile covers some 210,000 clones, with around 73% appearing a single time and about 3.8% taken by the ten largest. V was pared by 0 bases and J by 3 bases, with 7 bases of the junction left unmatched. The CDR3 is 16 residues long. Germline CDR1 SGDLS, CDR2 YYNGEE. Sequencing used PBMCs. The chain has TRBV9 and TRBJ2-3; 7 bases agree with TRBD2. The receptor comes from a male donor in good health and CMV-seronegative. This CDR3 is CASSVVAAGLTDTQYF. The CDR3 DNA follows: TGTGCCAGCAGCGTAGTGGCAGCGGGACTTACAGATACGCAGTATTTT.